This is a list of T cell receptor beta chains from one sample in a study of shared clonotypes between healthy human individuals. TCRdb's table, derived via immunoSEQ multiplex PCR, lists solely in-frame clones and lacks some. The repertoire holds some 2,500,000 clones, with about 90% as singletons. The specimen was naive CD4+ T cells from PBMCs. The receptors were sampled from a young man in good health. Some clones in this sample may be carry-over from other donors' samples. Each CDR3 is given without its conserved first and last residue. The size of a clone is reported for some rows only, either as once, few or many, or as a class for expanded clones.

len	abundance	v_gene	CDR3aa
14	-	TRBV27	ASSLQGHGGNTEAF
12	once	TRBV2	ASQAIAGSYEQY
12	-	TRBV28	ASRVDRPQRSQY
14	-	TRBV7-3	ASSLQGRIGNNEQF
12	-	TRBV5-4	ASSHGQGGYEQY
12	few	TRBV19	ASSIPRMNTEAF
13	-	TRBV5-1	ASISGLSRYNEQF
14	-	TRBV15	ATSAPKGYSGNTIY
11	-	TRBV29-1	SVEDLAPYGYT
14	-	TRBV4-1	ASSRGTGWAPDTIY
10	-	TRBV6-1	ASSRGGGKLF
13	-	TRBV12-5	ASGETSGETNEQF
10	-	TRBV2	ASSSSSYEQY
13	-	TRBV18	ASHGLAGDTGELF
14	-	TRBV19	ASSIAPGTNTGELF
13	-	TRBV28	ASSFRGGPGNTIY